The entry below describes one TCR beta chain. The data belong to a study of T cells in Graves' hyperthyroidism and ophthalmopathy. Regions amplified from RNA transcripts were the TCR beta CDR3 regions. The HTBI primer set was used in a first-round RT-PCR of the TCR CDR3. TCRdb re-called the multiplex PCR reads through MiXCR, storing one row per CDR3 protein. The sample carries 200,000 or so distinct CDR3 sequences, roughly a sixth recorded once. The V gene's germline CDR1 is SGHNT and CDR2 YENEEA. The CDR3 contains 14 residues. The V end lost 1 base, the J end lost 6 bases, and 7 bases lay between the germline ends.

The V call is TRBV11-3, the J call TRBJ1-6; unclear D gene. This receptor was identified in a woman in her forties or fifties with Graves' hyperthyroidism. The sequencing sample was made of blood. CDR3 bases: TGTGCCAGCAGCTTAGCCCACAGTAATTCACCCCTCCACTTT. Translated: CASSLAHSNSPLHF.